These 30 T cell receptor beta chains were all obtained from the same sample, sequenced in a study of blood T cell repertoires in COVID-19. Data came from immunoSEQ multiplex PCR; TCRdb stores just in-frame clones and leaves some out. The sample lists about 170,000 clones, more than 70% seen once, with about 10% in the top ten. Sample: peripheral blood. The receptors here all came from a woman of 80 years or more with active or convalescent COVID-19.

The rearrangement links TRBV9 to TRBJ1-1; 7 nucleotides line up with TRBD1. This CDR3 has 15 residues. With 5 bases clipped from V and 3 bases from J, the junction kept 10 bases outside the gene matches. Germline V gives CDR1 SGDLS, CDR2 YYNGEE. The CDR3 protein is CASSRQGSFDTEAFF. The CDR3 DNA reads TGTGCCAGCAGTCGACAGGGTTCTTTTGACACTGAAGCTTTCTTT. The whole variable domain, remainder taken from reference TRBV9 and TRBJ1-1, is DSGVTQTPKHLITATGQRVTLRCSPRSGDLSVYWYQQSLDQGLQFLIQYYNGEERAKGNILERFSAQQFPDLHSELNLSSLELGDSALYFCASSRQGSFDTEAFFGQGTRLTVV.

This chain connects TRBV18 to TRBJ1-2; maybe TRBD1 (5 bases). This CDR3 contains 15 residues. Germline CDR1 is KGHSH and CDR2 is LQKENI. V was trimmed by 3 bases and J by 2 bases, leaving 13 bases between them. The CDR3 reads CASSPSEQENYGYTF. CDR3 nucleotides: TGTGCCAGCTCACCGTCCGAACAGGAAAACTATGGCTACACCTTC.

The chain couples TRBV3-1 (or the pseudogene TRBV3-2) to TRBJ2-7; D gene uncertain. This CDR3 spans 12 amino acids. Germline V gives CDR1 LGHDT, CDR2 YNNKEL (reference sequence). Trimming stripped 3 bases from V and 6 bases from J, with 9 bases between. This CDR3 is CASSQSGTEQYF. The CDR3 nucleotides are TGTGCCAGCAGCCAGTCAGGCACCGAGCAGTACTTC.

The chain combines TRBV6-5 with TRBJ1-2; 7 nucleotides agree with TRBD1. The CDR3 spans 12 residues. Germline CDR1 reads MNHEY; CDR2 reads SVGAGI. Trimming removed 7 bases from V and 8 bases from J; junction bases left unmatched: 7. The CDR3 DNA reads TGTGCCAGCAATAGAAACAGGGGCGGCTACACCTTC. Translated, it gives CASNRNRGGYTF.

The chain joins TRBV19 to TRBJ2-7; 7 nucleotides agree with TRBD1. This CDR3 comprises 16 residues. Germline trimming cut 6 bases from V and 0 bases from J; bases unmatched to any gene: 11. Germline V gene lookup returns CDR1 LNHDA and CDR2 SQIVND (reference sequence). CDR3 sequence reads: CASRTSSTGLSYEQYF. CDR3 in DNA: TGTGCCAGTAGGACATCCTCGACAGGGCTCTCCTACGAGCAGTACTTC.

The chain has TRBV4-2 and TRBJ2-3, with D maybe TRBD2 (6 bases). Per the germline V gene, CDR1 is LGHNA and CDR2 is YNFKEQ. The CDR3 sequence is 14 residues long. With 2 bases removed from V and 5 bases from J, the gap between germline ends came to 11 bases. This CDR3 reads CASSQRQAGDTQYF. Here the CDR3 DNA reads TGTGCCAGCAGCCAAAGACAAGCGGGAGATACGCAGTATTTT.

The rearrangement joins TRBV15 to TRBJ2-2; 7 positions agree with TRBD1. There are 14 residues in the CDR3. V was clipped by 7 bases and J by 3 bases; unmatched bases: 5. In germline, CDR1 is LNHNV, CDR2 YYDKDF (reference sequence). The CDR3 loop reads CATTGQKYTGELFF. The DNA of the CDR3 is TGTGCCACCACGGGACAGAAGTACACCGGGGAGCTGTTTTTT.

The rearrangement links TRBV3-1 (or the pseudogene TRBV3-2) to TRBJ1-4; the match to TRBD1 covers 11 bases. Germline CDR1 reads LGHDT; CDR2 reads YNNKEL (reference sequence). The CDR3 contains 18 residues. Germline trimming cut 5 bases from V and 3 bases from J; bases unmatched to any gene: 11. The CDR3 region has the DNA TGTGCCAGCAGCTCACGGACAGGGGGCGCCGACCCTAATGAAAAACTGTTTTTT. Translation gives CASSSRTGGADPNEKLFF.

This chain joins TRBV5-1 and TRBJ2-5; 9 positions match TRBD2. The ends lost 0 bases at V and 5 bases at J; junction bases unmatched: 8. CDR1 SGHRS and CDR2 YFSETQ come from the germline V gene. This CDR3 region has 16 residues. The CDR3 sequence is CASSLEGSGSWETQYF. CDR3 DNA sequence: TGCGCCAGCAGCTTGGAGGGTAGCGGGAGTTGGGAGACCCAGTACTTC.

The chain links TRBV4-2 to TRBJ2-3; D is perhaps TRBD1 (5 bases). V was shortened by 0 bases and J by 3 bases, with 16 bases between the two germline ends. This CDR3 is 17 amino acids long. CDR1 and CDR2 from the germline V gene are LGHNA and YNFKEQ. The CDR3 here is CASSQEGLVLKTDTQYF. The CDR3 DNA follows: TGTGCCAGCAGCCAAGAGGGGCTAGTGTTAAAAACAGATACGCAGTATTTT.

V is TRBV5-1 and J is TRBJ2-1; D may be TRBD2 (6 bases). Trimming pared 1 base from V and 0 bases from J, leaving 14 bases between. This CDR3 spans 17 amino acids. The V gene's germline CDR1 is SGHRS and CDR2 YFSETQ. The CDR3 bases are TGCGCCAGCAGCTTGACGGGGGAGGATTTCTCCTACAATGAGCAGTTCTTC. Encoded protein: CASSLTGEDFSYNEQFF.

Here the CDR3 DNA reads TGTGCCAGCAGCGTAAGCGGGAGCCCCGACAATGAGCAGTTCTTC. Its translation: CASSVSGSPDNEQFF. The rearrangement links TRBV9 to TRBJ2-1; 8 positions match TRBD2. V trimming: 1 base; J trimming: 5 bases; junction bases outside the gene matches: 5. This CDR3 has 15 residues. In germline, CDR1 is SGDLS, CDR2 YYNGEE. Drawing the rest from reference TRBV9 and TRBJ2-1, the complete variable domain is DSGVTQTPKHLITATGQRVTLRCSPRSGDLSVYWYQQSLDQGLQFLIQYYNGEERAKGNILERFSAQQFPDLHSELNLSSLELGDSALYFCASSVSGSPDNEQFFGPGTRLTVL.

The chain combines TRBV11-2 with TRBJ2-1, with a tentative D call TRBD1 (6 bases). Trimming shortened V by 8 bases and J by 0 bases, and 11 bases separated the two germline ends. The CDR3 covers 14 residues. Germline V gene data show CDR1 as SGHAT and CDR2 as FQNNGV. The DNA of the CDR3 is TGTGCCAGCGGACAGCTAGGCTCCTACAATGAGCAGTTCTTC. Protein: CASGQLGSYNEQFF.

CDR3 bases: TGTGCCAGCAGGGACTCACTAGCGGGAGAATATGAGCAGTTCTTC. Protein product: CASRDSLAGEYEQFF. The V and J genes are TRBV6-5 and TRBJ2-1; TRBD2 aligns across 11 bases. The CDR3 sequence is 15 residues long. Germline V lookup: CDR1 MNHEY, CDR2 SVGAGI. Trimming at V came to 6 bases and at J to 8 bases, leaving 9 bases not matched to a gene.

As concerns this clone: One end of the junction does not line up with germline, which may come from a read error. The rearrangement links TRBV7-2 to TRBJ2-7; 12 positions match TRBD1. This CDR3 spans 14 amino acids. The germline gives CDR1 SGHTA, CDR2 FQGNSA. In DNA, the CDR3 is TGTGTCAGCAGCAACCGGGACAGGGGGCGGGAGCAGTACTTC. Its protein is CVSSNRDRGREQYF.

This chain links TRBV6-6 with TRBJ1-1, with 10 bases identical to TRBD1. The CDR3 loop spans 17 amino acids. Germline CDR1 and CDR2: MNHNY and SVGAGI (reference sequence). V lost 5 bases to trimming and J lost 1 base; unmatched junction nucleotides: 10. CDR3 in amino acids: CASSPSTGGVGNTEAFF. The CDR3 DNA follows: TGTGCCAGCAGTCCCTCGACAGGGGGCGTAGGGAACACTGAAGCTTTCTTT.

The CDR3 sequence is CASSEARGAKLFF. In DNA form, the CDR3 reads TGTGCCAGCAGTGAAGCGCGTGGGGCTAAACTGTTTTTT. The chain has TRBV2 and TRBJ1-4; tentative D call: TRBD1 (5 bases). V lost 0 bases, J lost 11 bases, and 10 bases lay in between. This CDR3 region has 13 residues. The germline V gene encodes CDR1 SNHLY and CDR2 FYNNEI.

The rearrangement links TRBV7-3 to TRBJ2-7; the match to TRBD1 covers 7 bases. The CDR3 is made up of 13 amino acids. The germline V gene has CDR1 SGHTA and CDR2 FQGTGA. V dropped 3 bases and J dropped 3; count of bases not matched to a gene: 2. The CDR3 protein is CASSLGQYYEQYF. CDR3 in DNA: TGTGCCAGCAGCTTGGGACAGTACTACGAGCAGTACTTC. The full variable domain, completed using reference TRBV7-3 and TRBJ2-7, is GAGVSQTPSNKVTEKGKYVELRCDPISGHTALYWYRQSLGQGPEFLIYFQGTGAADDSGLPNDRFFAVRPEGSVSTLKIQRTERGDSAVYLCASSLGQYYEQYFGPGTRLTVT.

The rearrangement links TRBV11-2 to TRBJ2-4; D gene uncertain. The V end lost 4 bases, the J end lost 8 bases, and 9 bases lay between the germline ends. This CDR3 comprises 12 residues. Germline V gene lookup returns CDR1 SGHAT and CDR2 FQNNGV. This CDR3 is CASSYESHIQYF. The CDR3, as DNA: TGTGCCAGCAGCTACGAGAGCCACATTCAGTACTTC.

This chain uses TRBV5-1 with TRBJ2-1; D possibly corresponds to TRBD2 (6 bases). CDR1 is SGHRS and CDR2 is YFSETQ in the germline V gene. Trimming cost V 0 bases and J 7 bases, with 17 bases left between them. The length of the CDR3 is 16 residues. The CDR3 here is CASSLEGYGSRNEQFF. Written as DNA, the CDR3 is TGCGCCAGCAGCTTGGAGGGTTACGGGAGTAGGAATGAGCAGTTCTTC.

The chain couples TRBV11-2 to TRBJ2-1, with D possibly matching TRBD2 (5 bases). This CDR3 is 14 amino acids long. The V gene lost 4 bases and the J gene lost 6 bases, with 13 bases spanning the gap. CDR1 and CDR2 from the germline V gene are SGHAT and FQNNGV. Written as DNA, the CDR3 is TGTGCCAGCAGCTCGTCGAGGGAGAGCAATGAGCAGTTCTTC. This translates into CASSSSRESNEQFF.

This chain connects TRBV11-2 to TRBJ1-1, with D tentatively TRBD1 (5 bases). V was trimmed by 1 base and J by 0 bases, leaving 6 bases between them. This CDR3 is built from 14 residues. CDR1 SGHAT and CDR2 FQNNGV come from the germline V gene. CDR3 nucleotide sequence: TGTGCCAGCAGCTTAGGACAGCTGAACACTGAAGCTTTCTTT. Translated: CASSLGQLNTEAFF.

The sample holds a few counts of this clone. CDR3 sequence reads: CARPPTGTGRTEAFF. CDR3 sequence (DNA): TGTGCCAGGCCGCCCACCGGGACAGGGAGGACTGAAGCTTTCTTT. V is TRBV21-1 and J is TRBJ1-1; TRBD1 was called by the table and not checked on the DNA. TRBV21-1 is a pseudogene segment. The CDR3 extends over 15 amino acids.

This chain joins TRBV19 and TRBJ1-1, with 9 bases aligning to TRBD1. Germline V gene sequence: CDR1 LNHDA, CDR2 SQIVND (reference sequence). This CDR3 has 14 residues. V dropped 4 bases and J dropped 1; count of bases not matched to a gene: 1. The CDR3 region is CASSRTGENTEAFF. As DNA, the CDR3 is TGTGCCAGTAGTAGGACAGGGGAGAACACTGAAGCTTTCTTT.

The chain is built from TRBV6-6 and TRBJ2-7; D gene ambiguous. The CDR3 runs to 13 residues. CDR1 is MNHNY, CDR2 SVGAGI, per germline (reference sequence). The ends were cut back, 0 bases at V and 3 bases at J, with 6 bases in the middle. The CDR3 region is CASSYSISYEQYF. CDR3 DNA: TGTGCCAGCAGTTACTCGATCAGCTACGAGCAGTACTTC.

The chain uses TRBV6-5 and TRBJ1-2, with D possibly matching TRBD1 (6 bases). Germline-derived CDR1 and CDR2 are MNHEY and SVGAGI. Trimming left V 6 bases short and J 4 bases short, with 12 bases between. The CDR3 consists of 13 residues. The CDR3 region is CASSAGTSYGYTF. As DNA, the CDR3 is TGTGCCAGCAGCGCCGGGACAAGCTATGGCTACACCTTC.

This clone was found a few times. This sequence joins TRBV9 and TRBJ2-7; 10 bases map to TRBD2. J was trimmed by 5 bases and V by 0 bases; bases with no gene match: 8. Germline V gene sequence: CDR1 SGDLS, CDR2 YYNGEE. This CDR3 has 16 amino acids. This CDR3 reads CASSVVPSGSMNEQYF. The CDR3 DNA sequence: TGTGCCAGCAGCGTAGTACCTAGCGGGAGCATGAACGAGCAGTACTTC.

The rearrangement uses TRBV6-5 and TRBJ2-5; TRBD1 might be the D (5 bases). V was clipped by 6 bases and J by 4 bases, with 18 bases between them. The CDR3 extends over 15 amino acids. Germline CDR1 and CDR2: MNHEY and SVGAGI. CDR3: CASRAGSLTRETQYF. The CDR3, as DNA: TGTGCCAGCAGGGCAGGGTCTTTAACACGAGAGACCCAGTACTTC.

J is TRBJ1-5 and V is TRBV5-8; D remains unclear. The V and J ends lost 0 bases and 4 bases respectively, with 11 bases between them. The V gene's germline CDR1 is SGHTS and CDR2 YDEGEE. The CDR3 is 15 amino acids. CDR3 in DNA: TGTGCCAGCAGCTTGGGCCAGATAATAAATCAGCCCCAGCATTTT. This sequence encodes CASSLGQIINQPQHF.

The chain is built from TRBV7-3 and TRBJ1-2, with TRBD1 matching 8 bases. The V and J ends lost 5 bases and 8 bases, in that order; junction bases with no gene match: 10. CDR3 size: 14 residues. Per the germline V gene, CDR1 is SGHTA and CDR2 is FQGTGA. The DNA of the CDR3 is TGTGCCAGCAGCCAGGGGGCAGCTCTCGACGGCTACACCTTC. It is translated as CASSQGAALDGYTF.